These 21 T cell receptor beta chains came from one sample sequenced in a study of blood T cells in healthy people across ages. PCR was performed a second time for about 6 to 11 cycles using a sample-barcoded 5' primer and a J-beta primer mix. TCRdb called the 5' RACE reads again in MiXCR, with one record for every CDR3 protein. The sample has roughly 680,000 distinct CDR3 sequences, around 21% seen once. Sample: blood. The receptors here all came from a man in his 70s in good health.

The chain recombines TRBV7-6 with TRBJ2-1; tentatively, D is TRBD1 (5 bases). Trimming left V 8 bases short and J 7 bases short, with 12 bases between. The CDR3 is made up of 12 amino acids. Germline V lookup: CDR1 SGHVS, CDR2 FNYEAQ. CDR3 sequence reads: CASGFRDNEQFF. CDR3 in DNA: TGTGCCAGCGGTTTCAGGGATAATGAGCAGTTCTTC.

This sequence joins TRBV4-3 and TRBJ1-4; D is uncertain. CDR3 length equals 17 residues. The V gene lost 1 base and the J gene lost 5 bases, with 17 bases spanning the gap. Germline CDR1 and CDR2: LGHNA and YSLEER. The CDR3 loop is CASSQGWTDGLNEKLFF. The CDR3 coding sequence is TGCGCCAGCAGCCAAGGGTGGACCGATGGGTTGAATGAAAAACTGTTTTTT.

This chain connects TRBV3-1 to TRBJ2-3; 8 nucleotides match TRBD2. This CDR3 contains 15 residues. V lost 5 bases to trimming and J lost 3 bases; unmatched junction nucleotides: 7. Germline V gives CDR1 LGHDT, CDR2 YNNKEL (reference sequence). This CDR3 is CASSKSGSWTDTQYF. The CDR3 DNA follows: TGTGCCAGCAGCAAAAGCGGGAGCTGGACAGATACGCAGTATTTT.

The rearrangement links TRBV18 to TRBJ2-3; 9 bases line up with TRBD1. Germline lookup yields CDR1 KGHSH and CDR2 LQKENI. The trim removed 3 bases at V and 3 bases at J, leaving 7 bases unmatched. The CDR3 consists of 16 residues. CDR3 sequence reads: CASSPITGQGTDTQYF. DNA for the CDR3: TGTGCCAGCTCACCTATCACGGGACAGGGAACAGATACGCAGTATTTT.

To note about this clonotype: One base away lies a much larger clone, so this may be a sequencing read error. The gene calls are TRBV12-3 or TRBV12-4 and TRBJ1-1, with D possibly being TRBD1 (5 bases). V dropped 5 bases and J dropped 12 bases, with 16 bases sitting between them. CDR3 length: 12 residues. DNA for the CDR3: TGTGCCAGCAGTACGGGCAGGGTGTTATCTTTCTTT. It encodes CASSTGRVLSFF.

CDR3 residues: CASRRRDFAPQHF. For the CDR3, the DNA is TGTGCCAGCAGACGCAGGGACTTTGCTCCCCAGCATTTT. The chain carries TRBV28 and TRBJ1-5; the D gene is possibly TRBD1 (5 bases). V lost 6 bases, J lost 10 bases, and 16 bases lay in between. Per germline, CDR1 MDHEN and CDR2 SYDVKM. The CDR3 is 13 amino acids.

This clonotype was seen a few times. The V gene is TRBV27, the J gene TRBJ2-3; D uncertain. The CDR3 contains 13 residues. Trimming took 5 bases from V and 9 from J, leaving 15 bases between them. Germline CDR1 MNHEY, CDR2 SMNVEV (reference sequence). DNA of the CDR3: TGTGCCAGCAGTCCCTCTGGCTTTCTAACGCAGTATTTT. This encodes CASSPSGFLTQYF.

This clonotype appeared once. CDR3 loop: CASSLSGGANVLTF. The CDR3 nucleotides read TGTGCCAGCAGTTTATCGGGCGGGGCCAACGTCCTGACTTTC. This chain joins TRBV27 and TRBJ2-6; D gene uncertain. Germline V gene sequence: CDR1 MNHEY, CDR2 SMNVEV (reference sequence). Trimming stripped 0 bases from V and 4 bases from J, with 4 bases between. This CDR3 has 14 residues.

This clonotype was found a few times. The V call is TRBV27, the J call TRBJ2-3; D perhaps matches TRBD1 (6 bases). This CDR3 contains 14 residues. V was trimmed by 0 bases and J by 5 bases, leaving 9 bases between them. Germline CDR1 is MNHEY and CDR2 is SMNVEV (reference sequence). This CDR3 reads CASSLSIRGDTQYF. DNA for the CDR3: TGTGCCAGCAGTTTATCGATCAGGGGAGATACGCAGTATTTT.

This clonotype was counted at least ten times. The chain's CDR3 is CSVRSGTGVYNEQFF. The CDR3 nucleotides read TGCAGCGTTCGTTCCGGGACAGGGGTTTACAATGAGCAGTTCTTC. The chain recombines TRBV29-1 with TRBJ2-1, with 10 bases identical to TRBD1. The CDR3 runs 15 residues. The germline V gene has CDR1 SQVTM and CDR2 ANQGSEA. The trim removed 5 bases at V and 4 bases at J, leaving 8 bases unmatched.

This clonotype was detected only a few times. V gene TRBV9 combines with J gene TRBJ2-1; a possible D gene is TRBD1 (6 bases). The J call may be mistaken, given a closer DNA end match to TRBJ2-7. Germline V gene data show CDR1 as SGDLS and CDR2 as YYNGEE. This CDR3 has 14 amino acids. CDR3 region: CASSPRQASYEQYF. CDR3 nucleotide sequence: TGTGCCAGCAGCCCGAGACAGGCCTCCTACGAGCAGTACTTC.

The chain is built from TRBV7-6 and TRBJ2-5, with D perhaps assigned TRBD1 or TRBD2 (5 bases each). Trimming pared 2 bases from V and 5 bases from J, leaving 18 bases between. Germline CDR1 reads SGHVS; CDR2 reads FNYEAQ. This CDR3 spans 16 amino acids. CDR3 DNA: TGTGCCAGCAGCTTATTCTCCCGTGTCGGGGCGGAGACCCAGTACTTC. The encoded protein is CASSLFSRVGAETQYF. Full variable domain (remainder filled in from reference TRBV7-6 and TRBJ2-5): GAGVSQSPRYKVTKRGQDVALRCDPISGHVSLYWYRQALGQGPEFLTYFNYEAQQDKSGLPNDRFSAERPEGSISTLTIQRTEQRDSAMYRCASSLFSRVGAETQYFGPGTRLLVL.

This rearrangement joins TRBV5-1 to TRBJ1-1, with TRBD1 identical over 8 bases. Germline CDR1 reads SGHRS; CDR2 reads YFSETQ. J lost 4 bases, V lost 3 bases, and 2 bases had no gene match. This CDR3 is 13 amino acids long. The CDR3 DNA reads TGCGCCAGCAGCTCAGGGGGCGGCACTGAAGCTTTCTTT. This codes for CASSSGGGTEAFF.

This sequence joins TRBV28 and TRBJ2-3; 10 bases agree with TRBD2. CDR3 size: 17 residues. The junction had 7 bases not matched to a gene; V was cut back by 2 bases and J by 2 bases. Germline V gene sequence: CDR1 MDHEN, CDR2 SYDVKM. The CDR3 DNA sequence: TGTGCCAGCAGTTTACCCGGAGCGGGAGGGTACACAGATACGCAGTATTTT. It specifies CASSLPGAGGYTDTQYF.

Only a few counts were recorded for this clonotype. The chain employs TRBV5-1 and TRBJ2-7; no clear D. V was cut by 0 bases and J by 2 bases, with 9 bases left in between. Germline-derived CDR1 and CDR2 are SGHRS and YFSETQ. This CDR3 contains 14 residues. The CDR3 coding sequence is TGCGCCAGCAGCTTGGATCAAGTCGCCTACGAGCAGTACTTC. Protein product: CASSLDQVAYEQYF.

This clonotype was picked up a small number of times. This rearrangement joins TRBV18 to TRBJ1-2, with 8 bases identical to TRBD1. V trimming: 10 bases; J trimming: 7 bases; junction bases outside the gene matches: 11. Per germline, CDR1 KGHSH and CDR2 LQKENI. The CDR3 contains 13 residues. This CDR3 is CATATGEARGYTF. CDR3 DNA sequence: TGTGCCACCGCGACAGGGGAGGCTCGTGGCTACACCTTC.

The chain carries TRBV5-1 and TRBJ2-2; possible D gene TRBD1, 6 bases. Germline lookup yields CDR1 SGHRS and CDR2 YFSETQ. Trimming shortened V by 3 bases and J by 5 bases, and 11 bases separated the two germline ends. The CDR3 is made up of 14 amino acids. DNA of the CDR3: TGCGCCAGCAGCTCAACAGGGTCAACCGGGGAGCTGTTTTTT. Protein sequence: CASSSTGSTGELFF.

Note on this clonotype: One end of the junction does not line up with germline, which may come from a read error. The chain couples TRBV4-1 to TRBJ2-2; maybe TRBD2 (6 bases). Germline lookup yields CDR1 MGHRA and CDR2 YSYEKL. The CDR3 loop spans 14 amino acids. The CDR3 protein is CASEPGLAIGGLFF. The CDR3 region has the DNA TGCGCCAGCGAACCGGGGCTAGCGATCGGGGGGCTGTTTTTT.

The chain couples TRBV20-1 to TRBJ2-7; no firm D call. The ends were cut back, 0 bases at V and 7 bases at J, with 7 bases in the middle. The CDR3 contains 11 residues. Germline CDR1 is DFQATT and CDR2 is SNEGSKA (reference sequence). In nucleotides, the CDR3 is TGCAGTGCTAGAGATAAGCTTGAGCAGTACTTC. Its translation: CSARDKLEQYF.

The J gene is TRBJ2-7, the V gene TRBV14; TRBD1 aligns across 7 bases. Germline CDR1 and CDR2: SGHDN and FVKESK. This CDR3 has 12 residues. The trim removed 5 bases at V and 5 bases at J, leaving 3 bases unmatched. The CDR3 sequence: CASSAGGNEQYF. The CDR3 bases are TGTGCCAGCAGCGCAGGGGGTAACGAGCAGTACTTC.

V and J are TRBV11-2 and TRBJ2-1; 7 bases map to TRBD2. V shed 5 bases and J 3 bases; nucleotides not matched to a gene: 13. The germline CDR1 and CDR2 sequences are SGHAT and FQNNGV. The length of the CDR3 is 17 residues. The CDR3 sequence is CASSPLGGDLIYNEQFF. Written as DNA, the CDR3 is TGTGCCAGCAGCCCTCTTGGGGGGGACCTGATCTACAATGAGCAGTTCTTC.